A single sample gave rise to the 12 T cell receptor beta chains below, sequenced in a study of control samples from healthy donors and cancer patients. Data came from immunoSEQ multiplex PCR; TCRdb stores just in-frame clones and leaves some out. The sample yields 85,000 to 110,000 clones, around 89% seen once. Sequencing used PBMCs. These receptors were obtained from a man between 60 and 70 years old with lung cancer.

To note about this clone: The sample has other DNA sequences that encode this CDR3 too. V gene TRBV4-1 combines with J gene TRBJ1-6; TRBD1 agrees at 7 bases. The germline CDR1 and CDR2 sequences are MGHRA and YSYEKL. The J segment lost 6 bases and the V segment lost 5 bases, leaving 1 base of the junction unmatched. CDR3 length: 13 residues. The CDR3 here is CASSGTVNSPLHF. In DNA, the CDR3 is TGCGCCAGCAGCGGGACAGTTAATTCACCCCTCCACTTT.

This chain connects TRBV6-5 to TRBJ2-7; TRBD1 or TRBD2 may be the D gene (5 bases each). In germline, CDR1 is MNHEY, CDR2 SVGAGI. The CDR3 consists of 12 residues. Trimming stripped 4 bases from V and 7 bases from J, with 11 bases between. The CDR3 DNA reads TGTGCCAGCAGTTGGGACCGAGGGGAGCAGTACGTC. Its protein is CASSWDRGEQYV.

This chain joins TRBV5-1 and TRBJ1-1; D possibly corresponds to TRBD1 (6 bases). From germline, CDR1 is SGHRS and CDR2 YFSETQ. The V end was cut by 2 bases, the J end by 2 bases, with 13 bases between. The CDR3 is 15 amino acids. Here the CDR3 reads CASSLNGQTNTEAFF. The CDR3 DNA reads TGCGCCAGCAGCTTAAACGGACAGACAAACACTGAAGCTTTCTTT.

The chain uses TRBV6-5 and TRBJ2-3, with D perhaps matching TRBD1 (6 bases). The germline V gene has CDR1 MNHEY and CDR2 SVGAGI. Trimming pared 6 bases from V and 4 bases from J, leaving 14 bases between. This CDR3 has 14 amino acids. CDR3 sequence: CASSVQQGPDTQYF. The CDR3 DNA follows: TGTGCCAGCAGCGTCCAACAGGGCCCAGATACGCAGTATTTT.

The count of this clone is one. The CDR3 sequence: CASSLAGYNSPLHF. CDR3 DNA: TGCGCCAGCAGCTTAGCAGGCTACAATTCACCCCTCCACTTT. The V gene is TRBV5-1, the J gene TRBJ1-6; D gene uncertain. Trimming removed 2 bases at V and 7 bases at J, with 10 bases between. Germline loops: CDR1 SGHRS, CDR2 YFSETQ. The CDR3 length is 14 residues.

V is TRBV2 and J is TRBJ1-1; D not certain. The CDR3 is made up of 14 amino acids. Trimming stripped 3 bases from V and 5 bases from J, with 13 bases between. Germline CDR1 and CDR2: SNHLY and FYNNEI. CDR3 sequence reads: CASSDSGFRTEAFF. The CDR3 DNA reads TGTGCCAGCAGTGATAGCGGTTTCAGGACTGAAGCTTTCTTT. The full variable domain, in which reference TRBV2 and TRBJ1-1 provide the parts outside the CDR3, is EPEVTQTPSHQVTQMGQEVILRCVPISNHLYFYWYRQILGQKVEFLVSFYNNEISEKSEIFDDQFSVERPDGSNFTLKIRSTKLEDSAMYFCASSDSGFRTEAFFGQGTRLTVV.

The chain links TRBV6-5 to TRBJ1-3; 8 bases align to TRBD1. Germline lookup yields CDR1 MNHEY and CDR2 SVGAGI. The CDR3 spans 16 residues. With V trimmed by 0 bases and J by 4 bases, 5 bases remained unmatched. The chain's CDR3 is CASSYSRGLGGNTIYF. CDR3 coding DNA: TGTGCCAGCAGTTACTCCAGGGGGCTGGGCGGAAACACCATATATTTT.

The chain has TRBV6-2 or TRBV6-3 and TRBJ1-1; TRBD1 aligns across 10 bases. The CDR3 loop spans 14 amino acids. The junction had 5 bases not matched to a gene; V was cut back by 6 bases and J by 4 bases. From germline, CDR1 is MNHEY and CDR2 SVGEGT. The CDR3 sequence is CASSWTGGITEAFF. The CDR3 nucleotides are TGTGCCAGCAGCTGGACAGGGGGGATCACTGAAGCTTTCTTT.

The CDR3 sequence is CASSYRGDEQYV. The CDR3 DNA reads TGTGCCAGCAGTTATAGAGGGGACGAGCAGTACGTC. The chain recombines TRBV6-6 with TRBJ2-7, with D perhaps being TRBD1 or TRBD2 (5 bases each). Germline CDR1 MNHNY, CDR2 SVGAGI (reference sequence). CDR3 size: 12 residues. V shed 3 bases and J shed 5 bases, with 8 bases lying between them.

The rearrangement uses TRBV24-1 and TRBJ2-5; 7 nucleotides agree with TRBD1. Germline lookup yields CDR1 KGHDR and CDR2 SFDVKD. With 3 bases clipped from V and 1 base from J, the junction kept 7 bases outside the gene matches. This CDR3 spans 16 amino acids. CDR3 residues: CATSDPYGTAQETQYF. Here the CDR3 DNA reads TGTGCCACCAGTGATCCATATGGGACAGCCCAAGAGACCCAGTACTTC.

The chain carries TRBV23-1 and TRBJ2-1, with D tentatively TRBD2 (5 bases). TRBV23-1 is an open reading frame, and its role is uncertain. V was shortened by 3 bases and J by 8 bases, with 11 bases between the two germline ends. The CDR3 loop spans 13 amino acids. CDR3 region: CASSHTRVDEQFF. The CDR3 coding sequence is TGCGCCAGCAGTCACACTAGAGTAGATGAGCAGTTCTTC.

The CDR3 protein is CASSESRGAHKTGELFF. Here the CDR3 DNA reads TGCGCCAGCAGTGAGTCAAGGGGGGCCCATAAGACCGGGGAGCTGTTTTTT. The chain uses TRBV10-1 and TRBJ2-2; D possibly uses TRBD1 or TRBD2 (6 bases each). CDR1 and CDR2 (germline): WNHNN, SYGVQD (reference sequence). Trimming stripped 0 bases from V and 5 bases from J, with 16 bases between. The length of the CDR3 is 17 residues.